This record concerns one T cell receptor beta chain sequence. Original processing notes: Estimation of nucleated cell counts was performed using reference gene primer amplification. Profiling relied on immunoSEQ multiplex PCR, and the TCRdb table lists in-frame clones only, not all of them. V and J calls and clone size come straight from that table; D and trimming were deduced from the DNA. The table records fewer than 350,000 clones, about 90% of them present only once. This specimen comes from a study of blood T cell repertoires in COVID-19. Trimming removed 5 bases from V and 4 bases from J, with 11 bases in between. Germline V lookup: CDR1 MDHEN, CDR2 SYDVKM. The CDR3 is 13 amino acids.

The TCR originated in a woman between 50 and 59 years old who had recovered from COVID-19. J is TRBJ1-1 and V is TRBV28, with D maybe TRBD1 (6 bases). Sequencing was done on a sample of peripheral blood. The CDR3 DNA reads TGTGCCAGCAGTACTACAGGGATCACTGAAGCTTTCTTT. Protein product: CASSTTGITEAFF.